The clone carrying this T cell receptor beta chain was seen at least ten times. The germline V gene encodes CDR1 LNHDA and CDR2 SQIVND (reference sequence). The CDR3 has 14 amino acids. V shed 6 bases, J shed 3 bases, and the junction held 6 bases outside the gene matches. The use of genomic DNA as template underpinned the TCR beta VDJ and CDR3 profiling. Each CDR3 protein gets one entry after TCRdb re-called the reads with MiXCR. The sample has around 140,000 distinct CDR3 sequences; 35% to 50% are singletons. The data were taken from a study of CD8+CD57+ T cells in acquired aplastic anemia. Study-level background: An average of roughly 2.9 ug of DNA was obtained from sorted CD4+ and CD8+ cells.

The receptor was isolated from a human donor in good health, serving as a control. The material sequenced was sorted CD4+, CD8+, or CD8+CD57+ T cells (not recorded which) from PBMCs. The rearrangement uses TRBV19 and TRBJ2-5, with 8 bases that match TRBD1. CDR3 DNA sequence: TGTGCCAGTAGAAAACCGGGACAGGAAGAGACCCAGTACTTC. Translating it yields CASRKPGQEETQYF.